This entry concerns a single T cell receptor beta chain. Its antigen is unidentified. Sequencing used immunoSEQ multiplex PCR; TCRdb keeps in-frame clones, though not all of them. The table includes about 110,000 clones, about 86% detected once. This sample is part of a study of T cell responses to AZD1222 COVID-19 vaccine. Overall study context: Second-dose intervals near 4 or 12 weeks were combined. General observations from the study: AZD1222 recipients seropositive at baseline numbered only five to seven. Once two AZD1222 doses were given, Spike-specific TCR breadth and depth went up.

The CDR3 consists of 12 residues. Germline CDR1 is MDHEN and CDR2 is SYDVKM. The source material was peripheral blood, sampled on day 0 of AZD1222 vaccination. The sequence was collected from an adult in good health. The chain joins TRBV28 to TRBJ1-5; 8 bases match TRBD1. CDR3 nucleotide sequence: TGTGGGACAGGGCCTAGCAATCAGCCCCAGCATTTT. As protein: CGTGPSNQPQHF.